Described below is a single TCR beta chain sequence and its context. Its specificity is unknown. Germline assignment: CDR1 PRHDT and CDR2 FYEKMQ (reference sequence). The CDR3 totals 14 residues. Trimming removed 5 bases from V and 4 bases from J, with 13 bases in between. Any history of autoimmune disease or systemic immunosuppression disqualified patients. The data stem from a study of OX40 agonist ivuxolimab in advanced cancers. Clones were sequenced by immunoSEQ multiplex PCR, and TCRdb holds only the in-frame ones, with some missing. The data contain over 25,000 clones, about 80% of them seen just once; the ten biggest clones take up 20% to 25%. Study-level points and caveats: Averaged across samples, CD8+ T cells carried more expanded clones than CD4+ did. At doses 0.1 to 3.0 mg/kg, CD4+ and CD8+ clones expanded.

Material: CD4+ or CD8+ T cells sorted from blood, obtained in a trial of the OX40 agonist ivuxolimab. This TCR was recovered from an adult with an advanced solid tumor such as melanoma, head and neck, liver or kidney cancer. The J gene is TRBJ2-3, the V gene TRBV13, with unresolved D. The CDR3 DNA follows: TGTGCCAGCAGCCGAGTAGGGCCCGCAGATACGCAGTATTTT. It codes for CASSRVGPADTQYF.